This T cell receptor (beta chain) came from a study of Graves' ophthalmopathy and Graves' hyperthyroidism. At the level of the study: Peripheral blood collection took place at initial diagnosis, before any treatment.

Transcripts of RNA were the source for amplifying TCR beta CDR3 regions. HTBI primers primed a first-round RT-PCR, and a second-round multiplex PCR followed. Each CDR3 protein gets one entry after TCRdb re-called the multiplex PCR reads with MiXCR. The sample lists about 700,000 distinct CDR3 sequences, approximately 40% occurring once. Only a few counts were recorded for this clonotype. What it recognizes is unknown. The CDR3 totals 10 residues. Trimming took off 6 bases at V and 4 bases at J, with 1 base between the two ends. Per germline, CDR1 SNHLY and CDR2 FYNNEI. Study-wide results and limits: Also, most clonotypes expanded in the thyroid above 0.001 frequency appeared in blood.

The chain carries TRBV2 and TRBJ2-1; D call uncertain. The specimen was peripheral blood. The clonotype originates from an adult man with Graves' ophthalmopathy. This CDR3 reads CASRYNEQFF. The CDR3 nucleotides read TGTGCCAGCAGGTACAATGAGCAGTTCTTC.